These 2 T cell receptor beta chains came from one sample sequenced in a study of TIL therapy for anti-PD-1-resistant metastatic lung cancer. As to time point: pre-treatment sample, taken before nivolumab and TIL therapy. Sequencing used immunoSEQ v3. This table comes from immunoSEQ multiplex PCR, and its TCRdb copy is limited to in-frame clones, with some not included. This sample has more than 15,000 clones; around four fifths occur once, and the top ten carry under 2.5%. Sequences were derived from blood, sampled at baseline. The origin of the receptors is a person between 25 and 80 years old with non-small cell lung cancer.

The chain has TRBV4-1 and TRBJ2-2, with a tentative D call TRBD2 (6 bases). Between the trimmed V and J ends, which lost 0 bases and 5 bases, there was a span of 13 bases. CDR1 MGHRA and CDR2 YSYEKL come from the germline V gene. The CDR3 runs to 16 residues. The CDR3 sequence: CASSQDPGGGTGELFF. In DNA form, the CDR3 reads TGCGCCAGCAGCCAAGATCCCGGGGGTGGTACCGGGGAGCTGTTTTTT.

V gene TRBV5-6 combines with J gene TRBJ2-7, with D possibly called TRBD1 or TRBD2 (5 bases each). The germline V gene has CDR1 SGHDT and CDR2 YYEEEE. The V gene lost 0 bases and the J gene lost 3 bases, with 10 bases spanning the gap. The CDR3 loop spans 14 amino acids. The CDR3, as DNA: TGTGCCAGCAGCTTGGGGGGGTCTTTCTACGAGCAGTACTTC. This encodes CASSLGGSFYEQYF.